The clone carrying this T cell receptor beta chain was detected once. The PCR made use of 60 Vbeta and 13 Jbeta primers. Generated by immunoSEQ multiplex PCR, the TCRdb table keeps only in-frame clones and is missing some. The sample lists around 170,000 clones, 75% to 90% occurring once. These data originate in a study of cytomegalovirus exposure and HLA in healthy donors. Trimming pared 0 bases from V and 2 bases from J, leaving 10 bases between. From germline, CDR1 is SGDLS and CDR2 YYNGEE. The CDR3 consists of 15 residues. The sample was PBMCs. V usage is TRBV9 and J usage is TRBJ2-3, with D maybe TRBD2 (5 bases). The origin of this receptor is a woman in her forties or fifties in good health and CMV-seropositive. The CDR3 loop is CASSVGQGLTDTQYF. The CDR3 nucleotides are TGTGCCAGCAGCGTAGGACAAGGACTCACAGATACGCAGTATTTT. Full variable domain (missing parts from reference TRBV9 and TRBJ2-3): DSGVTQTPKHLITATGQRVTLRCSPRSGDLSVYWYQQSLDQGLQFLIQYYNGEERAKGNILERFSAQQFPDLHSELNLSSLELGDSALYFCASSVGQGLTDTQYFGPGTRLTVL.